This entry lists 24 T cell receptor beta chains sequenced from one sample in a study of blood T cells in healthy people across ages. The authors ran a second PCR of about 6 to 12 cycles using a sample-barcoded 5' primer and a J-beta primer mix. TCRdb reanalysed the 5' RACE reads using MiXCR and keeps one entry per CDR3 protein. The sample shows about 1 million distinct CDR3 sequences, almost 25% of them seen only once. A further study also used this sample, focusing on T cells of mothers and their children.

The source material was blood. The receptors come from a girl aged 2 to 10 in good health.

This clonotype was found a few times. This chain links TRBV18 with TRBJ1-3; D is unclear. V lost 3 bases and J lost 0, with 9 bases in between. In germline, CDR1 is KGHSH, CDR2 LQKENI. This CDR3 spans 15 amino acids. CDR3 sequence (DNA): TGTGCCAGCTCACCCAGCGGCAACTCTGGAAACACCATATATTTT. This gives the protein CASSPSGNSGNTIYF.

The chain carries TRBV7-9 and TRBJ2-5, with D perhaps matching TRBD1 or TRBD2 (5 bases each). The germline V gene encodes CDR1 SEHNR and CDR2 FQNEAQ (reference sequence). This CDR3 region has 16 residues. The V end lost 5 bases, the J end lost 5 bases, and 21 bases lay between the germline ends. Here the CDR3 reads CASSPAGTSEWETQYF. DNA for the CDR3: TGTGCCAGCAGCCCAGCCGGGACCAGCGAATGGGAGACCCAGTACTTC. Variable domain in full (rest from reference TRBV7-9 and TRBJ2-5): DTGVSQNPRHKITKRGQNVTFRCDPISEHNRLYWYRQTLGQGPEFLTYFQNEAQLEKSRLLSDRFSAERPKGSFSTLEIQRTEQGDSAMYLCASSPAGTSEWETQYFGPGTRLLVL.

A few counts support this clonotype. V and J are TRBV7-9 and TRBJ2-2; 9 positions agree with TRBD2. Per germline, CDR1 SEHNR and CDR2 FQNEAQ (reference sequence). The CDR3 has 16 amino acids. Trimming removed 2 bases from V and 6 bases from J; junction bases left unmatched: 7. The CDR3 DNA follows: TGTGCCAGCAGCTTACTAGCGGGGATTAGCCCCGGGGAGCTGTTTTTT. Protein: CASSLLAGISPGELFF.

A few counts support this clonotype. V usage is TRBV6-1 and J usage is TRBJ2-1; perhaps TRBD1 as D (6 bases). CDR1 and CDR2 from the germline V gene are MNHNS and SASEGT. This CDR3 region has 10 residues. Trimming stripped 4 bases from V and 15 bases from J, with 10 bases between. The CDR3 bases are TGTGCCAGCAGTGGGGGGCCTCGGTTCTTC. It is translated as CASSGGPRFF.

This clonotype was picked up a small number of times. The V and J genes are TRBV6-6 and TRBJ2-1; D may be TRBD1 (5 bases). Judging by the DNA end, TRBJ2-5 fits better; the J call may be wrong. Per the germline V gene, CDR1 is MNHNY and CDR2 is SVGAGI (reference sequence). This CDR3 region has 14 residues. The CDR3 sequence is CASRLQGLRETQYF. The CDR3 nucleotides read TGTGCCAGCAGGCTTCAGGGTTTACGAGAGACCCAGTACTTC.

This clonotype was detected only a few times. This CDR3 reads CSARGEVPETQYF. CDR3 in DNA: TGCAGTGCCAGGGGGGAGGTTCCAGAGACCCAGTACTTC. This sequence joins TRBV20-1 and TRBJ2-5, with a possible D match to TRBD1 (7 bases). V gave up 6 bases and J gave up 4 bases, with 15 bases separating them. The CDR3 is 13 amino acids. Germline-derived CDR1 and CDR2 are DFQATT and SNEGSKA (reference sequence).

The rearrangement links TRBV29-1 to TRBJ2-5; D uncertain. The CDR3 runs to 14 residues. V dropped 4 bases and J dropped 1 base, with 13 bases sitting between them. Germline V lookup: CDR1 SQVTM, CDR2 ANQGSEA. CDR3 nucleotides: TGCAGCGTTGCCCCAAGGTTGGCCCAAGAGACCCAGTACTTC. This gives the protein CSVAPRLAQETQYF.

A word on this clonotype: The conserved phenylalanine or tryptophan normally closing the CDR3 is absent here, so this likely arose from a read error. The chain couples TRBV3-1 to TRBJ1-2, with TRBD1 as a possible D gene (6 bases). Trimming removed 0 bases from V and 3 bases from J, with 11 bases in between. The CDR3 totals 15 residues. Germline loops: CDR1 LGHDT, CDR2 YNNKEL (reference sequence). CDR3 sequence reads: CASSQDGGGDYGYTS. CDR3 sequence (DNA): TGTGCCAGCAGCCAAGATGGGGGGGGCGACTATGGCTACACCTCC.

This clonotype has a handful of counts. The chain has TRBV4-1 and TRBJ1-1; D gene uncertain. Trimming took off 3 bases at V and 6 bases at J, with 11 bases between the two ends. The CDR3 extends over 13 amino acids. Germline V gene lookup returns CDR1 MGHRA and CDR2 YSYEKL. In DNA form, the CDR3 reads TGCGCCAGCAGCCACCCGTTCGAGTCTGAAGCTTTCTTT. Protein product: CASSHPFESEAFF.

The table lists this clonotype with a few counts. V gene TRBV7-9 combines with J gene TRBJ1-2, with a possible D match to TRBD1 (5 bases). The length of the CDR3 is 15 residues. The V and J ends lost 8 bases and 2 bases respectively, with 18 bases between them. Germline CDR1 is SEHNR and CDR2 is FQNEAQ (reference sequence). The CDR3: CASAAGGSTNYGYTF. The DNA of the CDR3 is TGTGCCAGCGCCGCTGGGGGGTCTACAAACTATGGCTACACCTTC.

The V call is TRBV6-1, the J call TRBJ2-2; no firm D call. This CDR3 is 13 amino acids long. Germline values: CDR1 MNHNS, CDR2 SASEGT. Trimming took 1 base from V and 4 from J, leaving 4 bases between them. CDR3 protein: CASSEGRTGELFF. The DNA for the CDR3 is TGTGCCAGCAGTGAAGGTCGCACCGGGGAGCTGTTTTTT.

This chain links TRBV9 with TRBJ2-6, with 8 positions matching TRBD1. This CDR3 region has 18 residues. Germline V CDR1 and CDR2: SGDLS, YYNGEE. The ends lost 2 bases at V and 1 base at J; junction bases unmatched: 8. The CDR3 loop reads CASSVRTGSPSGANVLTF. CDR3 in DNA: TGTGCCAGCAGCGTCAGGACAGGGAGCCCTTCTGGGGCCAACGTCCTGACTTTC.

The rearrangement links TRBV9 to TRBJ2-4, with TRBD2 matching over 8 bases. The CDR3 is 16 amino acids. CDR1 and CDR2 from the germline V gene are SGDLS and YYNGEE. V trimming: 4 bases; J trimming: 3 bases; junction bases outside the gene matches: 9. The CDR3 nucleotides are TGTGCCAGCAGCCTAGGCGGGGGGATGGGCAAAAACATTCAGTACTTC. Its translation is CASSLGGGMGKNIQYF.

The chain combines TRBV12-3 or TRBV12-4 with TRBJ2-1, with D possibly matching TRBD2 (7 bases). The end of the DNA fits TRBJ2-5 better, so the J call may be wrong. This CDR3 is built from 13 residues. CDR3 in amino acids: CATRGGGRETQYF. The CDR3 nucleotides read TGTGCCACCAGAGGGGGGGGGCGGGAGACCCAGTACTTC.

This clonotype was found many times. The V and J genes are TRBV7-9 and TRBJ1-2; D is perhaps TRBD1 (5 bases). Looked up from germline, CDR1 is SEHNR and CDR2 is FQNEAQ (reference sequence). V lost 6 bases, J lost 1 base, and 15 bases lay in between. CDR3 length equals 15 residues. Written as DNA, the CDR3 is TGTGCCAGCAGTAGCGGGGCTACCCTTAACTATGGCTACACCTTC. It encodes CASSSGATLNYGYTF.

This clonotype was observed a few times. The chain links TRBV29-1 to TRBJ2-5; a weak D match, TRBD1 (6 bases). V gave up 5 bases and J gave up 4 bases, with 17 bases separating them. Germline lookup yields CDR1 SQVTM and CDR2 ANQGSEA. CDR3 length equals 14 residues. Written as DNA, the CDR3 is TGCAGCGTTTCCGCACAGGGTGGGGGAGAGACCCAGTACTTC. This translates into CSVSAQGGGETQYF.

This clonotype was seen only a few times. The chain uses TRBV20-1 and TRBJ2-2, with D perhaps matching TRBD2 (6 bases). CDR3 size: 12 residues. The germline V gene encodes CDR1 DFQATT and CDR2 SNEGSKA (reference sequence). V gave up 6 bases and J gave up 6 bases, with 11 bases separating them. CDR3 in amino acids: CSASWRAGELFF. The CDR3 coding sequence is TGCAGTGCCTCTTGGAGGGCCGGGGAGCTGTTTTTT.

The chain has TRBV10-3 and TRBJ2-3; 10 bases are shared with TRBD2. Trimming removed 4 bases from V and 6 bases from J; junction bases left unmatched: 16. The CDR3 has 18 amino acids. Germline assignment: CDR1 ENHRY and CDR2 SYGVKD. The CDR3 nucleotides read TGTGCCATCAGTGGTAGGACTAGCGGCGTCGGACGGAGGGATACGCAGTATTTT. Its translation is CAISGRTSGVGRRDTQYF.

The chain combines TRBV6-1 with TRBJ2-3; possible D gene TRBD1, 6 bases. V lost 5 bases to trimming and J lost 0 bases, with 18 bases between them. The CDR3 totals 17 residues. The germline CDR1 and CDR2 sequences are MNHNS and SASEGT. The CDR3 is CASSPFGGGPSTDTQYF. The CDR3 region has the DNA TGTGCCAGCAGTCCTTTTGGGGGCGGGCCTAGCACAGATACGCAGTATTTT.

This chain links TRBV12-3 or TRBV12-4 with TRBJ2-5; TRBD2 aligns across 11 bases. Trimming at V came to 5 bases and at J to 11 bases, leaving 10 bases not matched to a gene. CDR3 length equals 14 residues. The CDR3 reads CASSATSGRTKQYF. The CDR3 DNA reads TGTGCCAGCAGTGCAACTAGCGGGAGAACTAAGCAGTACTTC.

In its sample, this clonotype was seen a few times. CDR3 nucleotide sequence: TGCAGTGCTGCCGGACAGGTCAGTGAGCAGTACTTC. Amino acid sequence: CSAAGQVSEQYF. V and J are TRBV20-1 and TRBJ2-7; 7 nucleotides align to TRBD1. CDR3 size: 12 residues. The V segment lost 5 bases and the J segment 7 bases; nucleotides outside the gene matches: 8. Germline CDR1 reads DFQATT; CDR2 reads SNEGSKA (reference sequence).

The rearrangement joins TRBV20-1 to TRBJ1-4; D is ambiguous. In germline, CDR1 is DFQATT, CDR2 SNEGSKA (reference sequence). The V end was cut by 0 bases, the J end by 6 bases, with 14 bases between. CDR3 length: 15 amino acids. The CDR3 loop reads CSARDGIYEHEKLFF. In nucleotides, the CDR3 is TGCAGTGCTAGAGATGGGATTTATGAACATGAAAAACTGTTTTTT.

This clonotype was found a few times. The V call is TRBV5-1, the J call TRBJ1-1, with a possible D match to TRBD1 (5 bases). This CDR3 has 13 residues. Trimming cost V 2 bases and J 6 bases, with 11 bases left between them. CDR1 is SGHRS and CDR2 is YFSETQ in the germline V gene. The CDR3: CASSFWGEAEAFF. In DNA, the CDR3 is TGCGCCAGCAGCTTCTGGGGGGAGGCTGAAGCTTTCTTT.

V and J are TRBV25-1 and TRBJ2-3; TRBD2 agrees at 14 bases. V was clipped by 4 bases and J by 3 bases; unmatched bases: 6. There are 17 residues in the CDR3. In germline, CDR1 is MGHDK, CDR2 SYGVNS. CDR3 region: CASSGGLAGAGTDTQYF. As DNA, the CDR3 is TGTGCCAGCAGTGGGGGACTAGCGGGGGCGGGGACAGATACGCAGTATTTT.